The next 24 T cell receptor beta chains were all read from a single sample in a study of T cells in Graves' hyperthyroidism and ophthalmopathy. Amplification of TCR beta CDR3 regions used RNA as the template. TCR CDR3 underwent first-round RT-PCR with the HTBI primer set. Each CDR3 protein is one row after TCRdb ran MiXCR on the multiplex PCR reads. This table has over 350,000 distinct CDR3 sequences, roughly 18% appearing once. Sequenced input: blood. These receptors all come from a man between 18 and 35 years old with Graves' ophthalmopathy.

Ten or more counts support this clonotype. The CDR3 region is CASSEPGGTDTQYF. In nucleotides, the CDR3 is TGTGCCAGCAGTGAACCGGGTGGCACAGATACGCAGTATTTT. The genes are TRBV6-1 and TRBJ2-3, with D unclear. Trimming removed 2 bases from V and 1 base from J, with 7 bases in between. The CDR3 is made up of 14 amino acids. CDR1 MNHNS and CDR2 SASEGT come from the germline V gene.

Comment on this clonotype: A much more abundant neighbour one base away suggests this may be a read error. The chain is built from TRBV2 and TRBJ1-1; TRBD1 is a possible D gene (6 bases). The CDR3 sequence is 13 residues long. CDR1 is SNHLY, CDR2 FYNNEI, per germline. CDR3: CASSGDTNTEASF. The CDR3 bases are TGTGCCAGCAGTGGGGACACGAACACTGAAGCTTCCTTT.

For this clonotype: A clone one base away is much larger, so this may be a read error. The chain uses TRBV10-3 and TRBJ2-3; D gene ambiguous. From germline, CDR1 is ENHRY and CDR2 SYGVKD. This CDR3 is 12 amino acids long. As DNA, the CDR3 is TGTTCCATTCAGGTCGACACAGATACGCAGTATTTT. Protein sequence: CSIQVDTDTQYF.

This clonotype was recorded many times. This sequence joins TRBV12-3 or TRBV12-4 and TRBJ1-1; D is unclear. The CDR3 contains 13 residues. V lost 3 bases to trimming and J lost 5 bases, with 10 bases between them. CDR3 amino acids: CASSLPHGTEAFF. DNA for the CDR3: TGTGCCAGCAGTTTGCCCCATGGTACTGAAGCTTTCTTT.

This clonotype has at least ten counts. This chain joins TRBV5-1 and TRBJ1-2, with TRBD1 identical over 10 bases. The CDR3 has 14 amino acids. The V segment lost 6 bases and the J segment 9 bases; nucleotides outside the gene matches: 11. Per germline, CDR1 SGHRS and CDR2 YFSETQ. CDR3 residues: CASTDPGQGMSYTF. The DNA for the CDR3 is TGCGCCAGCACCGATCCGGGACAGGGGATGAGCTACACCTTC.

This clonotype appeared many times. The genes are TRBV28 and TRBJ1-5, with unresolved D. Germline-derived CDR1 and CDR2 are MDHEN and SYDVKM. The CDR3 is made up of 15 amino acids. Trimming took off 5 bases at V and 0 bases at J, with 11 bases between the two ends. CDR3 coding DNA: TGTGCCAGCAGTCTCCGGATCAATAGCAATCAGCCCCAGCATTTT. This codes for CASSLRINSNQPQHF.

The genes are TRBV2 and TRBJ1-5, with a tentative D call TRBD1 (5 bases). V was shortened by 7 bases and J by 1 base, with 14 bases between the two germline ends. This CDR3 comprises 15 residues. The V gene's germline CDR1 is SNHLY and CDR2 FYNNEI. The CDR3 sequence is CASKGLPGSNQPQHF. The CDR3 nucleotides are TGTGCCAGCAAGGGTCTCCCAGGGAGCAATCAGCCCCAGCATTTT.

This chain connects TRBV6-4 to TRBJ2-3; D gene uncertain. CDR3 length: 14 residues. The germline CDR1 and CDR2 sequences are MRHNA and SNTAGT. The V end lost 5 bases, the J end lost 1 base, and 10 bases lay between the germline ends. The CDR3 region is CASSTDLGTDTQYF. The CDR3 region has the DNA TGTGCCAGCAGTACGGACCTGGGCACAGATACGCAGTATTTT.

CDR3 amino acids: CASSAVGGYGREQYF. The CDR3 coding sequence is TGTGCCAGCAGCGCCGTAGGGGGCTATGGCCGCGAGCAGTACTTC. The chain is built from TRBV9 and TRBJ2-7; 7 positions match TRBD1. The CDR3 is 15 residues long. J lost 6 bases, V lost 3 bases, and 12 bases had no gene match. CDR1 and CDR2 from the germline V gene are SGDLS and YYNGEE.

The rearrangement uses TRBV6-2 or TRBV6-3 and TRBJ2-1, with D perhaps TRBD2 (6 bases). From germline, CDR1 is MNHEY and CDR2 SVGEGT. This CDR3 is 15 amino acids long. V was pared by 6 bases and J by 2 bases, with 14 bases between. Here the CDR3 DNA reads TGTGCCAGCAGGGGAGTTGGGGGGACCTACAATGAGCAGTTCTTC. It yields the protein CASRGVGGTYNEQFF.

This clonotype was counted many times. The V gene is TRBV20-1, the J gene TRBJ1-5; D unresolved. Germline-derived CDR1 and CDR2 are DFQATT and SNEGSKA (reference sequence). V gave up 3 bases and J gave up 0 bases, with 9 bases separating them. The CDR3 runs 14 residues. Here the CDR3 DNA reads TGCAGTGCTAGGGGAGGTATTAGCAATCAGCCCCAGCATTTT. It specifies CSARGGISNQPQHF.

This clonotype was detected a few times. This chain joins TRBV7-9 and TRBJ1-6; D not resolved. Germline lookup yields CDR1 SEHNR and CDR2 FQNEAQ (reference sequence). The CDR3 consists of 14 residues. Trimming took 1 base from V and 2 from J, leaving 3 bases between them. The CDR3 loop is CASSLDAYNSPLHF. Here the CDR3 DNA reads TGTGCCAGCAGCTTAGATGCCTATAATTCACCCCTCCACTTT.

This clonotype was seen ten or more times. J is TRBJ2-7 and V is TRBV20-1, with D perhaps matching TRBD1 (7 bases). The V end lost 6 bases, the J end lost 3 bases, and 24 bases lay between the germline ends. Germline V gene data show CDR1 as DFQATT and CDR2 as SNEGSKA (reference sequence). The CDR3 contains 16 residues. CDR3 DNA: TGCAGTGCCCACAGGGCGGGACAGCGACAACACTACGAGCAGTACTTC. Its protein is CSAHRAGQRQHYEQYF.

This clonotype showed up just a few times. The chain combines TRBV20-1 with TRBJ2-2; D might be TRBD2 (6 bases). Between the trimmed V and J ends, which lost 3 bases and 4 bases, there was a span of 21 bases. Germline CDR1 DFQATT, CDR2 SNEGSKA (reference sequence). CDR3 length: 17 amino acids. The CDR3 is CSASPMGRGAGTGELFF. DNA of the CDR3: TGCAGTGCTAGCCCGATGGGGCGGGGAGCGGGCACCGGGGAGCTGTTTTTT.

The chain couples TRBV19 to TRBJ1-4, with D perhaps matching TRBD1 (5 bases). CDR1 is LNHDA, CDR2 SQIVND, per germline (reference sequence). V gave up 2 bases and J gave up 7 bases, with 11 bases separating them. This CDR3 contains 14 residues. As DNA, the CDR3 is TGTGCCAGTAGTATACGGGACGGGGGTGAAAAACTGTTTTTT. It codes for CASSIRDGGEKLFF.

The rearrangement joins TRBV5-1 to TRBJ2-6, with a possible D match to TRBD1 (5 bases). Germline V CDR1 and CDR2: SGHRS, YFSETQ. Trimming took off 0 bases at V and 0 bases at J, with 10 bases between the two ends. This CDR3 spans 17 amino acids. The CDR3 DNA sequence: TGCGCCAGCAGCTTGGTTCAGGGATTCTCTGGGGCCAACGTCCTGACTTTC. The encoded protein is CASSLVQGFSGANVLTF.

This clonotype was found a few times. A much larger clone lies one base from this, so it may be a read error. This chain links TRBV12-3 or TRBV12-4 with TRBJ1-1, with 9 bases lining up with TRBD1. V was pared by 4 bases and J by 7 bases, with 1 base of the junction left unmatched. The CDR3 loop spans 12 amino acids. CDR3 protein: CASSYRGLEAFF. The CDR3 DNA reads TGTGCCAGCAGTTACAGGGGGCTTGAAGCTTTCTTT.

The chain carries TRBV19 and TRBJ1-4, with 7 bases that match TRBD1. From germline, CDR1 is LNHDA and CDR2 SQIVND (reference sequence). The CDR3 is 15 amino acids. V lost 6 bases and J lost 4; bases outside the gene matches: 8. The CDR3 spells CASSRAGTDNEKLFF. The CDR3 region has the DNA TGTGCCAGTAGCCGCGCCGGGACAGATAATGAAAAACTGTTTTTT.

In its sample, this clonotype was seen many times. V is TRBV7-9 and J is TRBJ1-5; TRBD1 might be the D (5 bases). Looked up from germline, CDR1 is SEHNR and CDR2 is FQNEAQ (reference sequence). The CDR3 runs 14 residues. V was cut by 4 bases and J by 6 bases, with 13 bases left in between. CDR3 coding DNA: TGTGCCAGCAGCTACGGGGGTGGGAGTCAGCCCCAGCATTTT. Its translation is CASSYGGGSQPQHF.

This clonotype showed up many times. The chain carries TRBV5-1 and TRBJ1-1; 9 bases are a match to TRBD1. CDR3 length: 15 amino acids. Germline V lookup: CDR1 SGHRS, CDR2 YFSETQ. Trimming cost V 4 bases and J 1 base; bases outside gene matches: 5. The CDR3 bases are TGCGCCAGCAGCCAAGGGACAGGGAGGAACACTGAAGCTTTCTTT. Its translation: CASSQGTGRNTEAFF. The entire variable domain, with the rest obtained from reference TRBV5-1 and TRBJ1-1, is as follows: KAGVTQTPRYLIKTRGQQVTLSCSPISGHRSVSWYQQTPGQGLQFLFEYFSETQRNKGNFPGRFSGRQFSNSRSEMNVSTLELGDSALYLCASSQGTGRNTEAFFGQGTRLTVV.

This clonotype was seen more than once but under ten times. The chain links TRBV3-1 to TRBJ2-2, with 8 bases that match TRBD2. The CDR3 is 16 residues long. With V trimmed by 1 base and J by 2 bases, 3 bases remained unmatched. Per germline, CDR1 LGHDT and CDR2 YNNKEL (reference sequence). This chain's CDR3 is CASSQAGGANTGELFF. In nucleotides, the CDR3 is TGTGCCAGCAGCCAAGCCGGGGGGGCTAACACCGGGGAGCTGTTTTTT.

This clonotype was found many times. The CDR3 here is CASSSRDTELGSYEQYF. Written as DNA, the CDR3 is TGTGCCAGCAGCTCCCGGGACACGGAACTGGGGAGCTACGAGCAGTACTTC. The V gene is TRBV11-1, the J gene TRBJ2-7; a weak D match, TRBD1 (6 bases). V lost 4 bases and J lost 3, with 22 bases in between. This CDR3 has 17 residues. Per germline, CDR1 SGHAT and CDR2 FQDESV (reference sequence).

This clonotype was counted at least ten times. V is TRBV6-1 and J is TRBJ2-1; 13 positions agree with TRBD2. The CDR3 totals 13 residues. Germline assignment: CDR1 MNHNS and CDR2 SASEGT. The J segment lost 7 bases and the V segment lost 10 bases, leaving 4 bases of the junction unmatched. CDR3 protein: CATRTSGGNEQFF. CDR3 sequence (DNA): TGTGCCACCCGGACTAGCGGGGGAAATGAGCAGTTCTTC.

At least ten counts were recorded for this clonotype. The chain carries TRBV7-2 and TRBJ1-4; D not resolved. Germline CDR1 is SGHTA and CDR2 is FQGNSA. This CDR3 spans 13 amino acids. The V gene lost 5 bases and the J gene lost 8 bases, with 12 bases spanning the gap. CDR3 loop: CASSPFRAEKLFF. The CDR3 nucleotides read TGTGCCAGCAGCCCATTCCGGGCCGAAAAACTGTTTTTT.